This T cell receptor (beta chain) is drawn from a study of shared clonotypes between healthy human individuals. Looking at the study overall: Each donor's CD4 naive and CD4 memory cells filled three plates apiece, CD8 naive two, and CD8 memory one.

As regards this clone: Its target is unknown.

Study results and limitations: Relative to clonotypes present in all four donors, those not shared had lower generation probabilities. Rarefaction demonstrated incomplete sorted-subset sequencing despite large depth.

The table came from immunoSEQ multiplex PCR; TCRdb's copy has only in-frame clones and leaves some out. The sample has about 820,000 clones, nearly 95% seen once. CD45RO-negative, CCR7-selected cells formed the naive CD8 fraction, which excluded terminally differentiated effector memory CD45RA+ cells. Germline loops: CDR1 SGHAT, CDR2 FQNNGV. The CDR3 is 16 amino acids. J lost 8 bases, V lost 5 bases, and 7 bases had no gene match. This TCR came from a man under 40 in good health. The chain employs TRBV11-2 and TRBJ2-1, with 15 nucleotides matching TRBD2. Sequenced material: naive CD8+ T cells sorted from blood. The CDR3: CASSLRTSGRAHEQFF. The CDR3 nucleotides read TGTGCCAGCAGCCTCAGGACTAGCGGGAGGGCCCATGAGCAGTTCTTC.